These T cell receptor beta chains were read from a single sample in a study of blood T cell repertoires in COVID-19. Data came from immunoSEQ multiplex PCR; TCRdb stores just in-frame clones and leaves some out. The sample lists about 140,000 clones, around 80% seen once, with approximately 5.1% in the top ten. The sequenced material came from PBMCs or T cells enriched from blood (not recorded which). These receptors were taken from a man aged 70 or older who had been exposed to COVID-19. CDR3s include the opening cysteine and the closing phenylalanine or tryptophan. D genes are given only for firm matches. A row's size may be missing; if present it is once, few, many or a size class.

V gene: TRBV19; clone size: -; J gene: TRBJ1-6; D gene: -; CDR3 protein: CASSLTGLRGGNSPLHF; CDR3 DNA: TGTGCCAGTAGTCTCACCGGGCTCCGAGGGGGAAATTCACCCCTCCACTTT
V gene: TRBV6-5; clone size: -; J gene: TRBJ2-7; D gene: -; CDR3 protein: CASSPQGGPYEQYF; CDR3 DNA: TGTGCCAGCAGTCCCCAGGGGGGCCCCTACGAGCAGTACTTC
V gene: TRBV3-1/TRBV3-2; clone size: -; J gene: TRBJ1-6; D gene: -; CDR3 protein: CASSQAGVNSPLHF; CDR3 DNA: TGTGCCAGCAGCCAAGCAGGGGTAAATTCACCCCTCCACTTT
V gene: TRBV7-9; clone size: -; J gene: TRBJ1-2; D gene: -; CDR3 protein: CASSAGDYGYTF; CDR3 DNA: TGTGCCAGCAGCGCAGGGGACTATGGCTACACCTTC
V gene: TRBV7-2; clone size: -; J gene: TRBJ2-7; D gene: -; CDR3 protein: CASSLGQGGGYEQYF; CDR3 DNA: TGTGCCAGCAGCTTAGGACAGGGAGGAGGCTACGAGCAGTACTTC
V gene: TRBV7-7; clone size: -; J gene: TRBJ2-2; D gene: -; CDR3 protein: CASSPRTGELFF; CDR3 DNA: TGTGCCAGCAGCCCCCGGACAGGGGAGCTGTTTTTT
V gene: TRBV6-5; clone size: -; J gene: TRBJ1-3; D gene: TRBD1; CDR3 protein: CASSSGQGIGNTIYF; CDR3 DNA: TGTGCCAGCAGTTCAGGACAGGGGATAGGAAACACCATATATTTT
V gene: TRBV6-1; clone size: -; J gene: TRBJ1-5; D gene: TRBD1; CDR3 protein: CASSARDRVGNQPQHF; CDR3 DNA: TGTGCCAGCAGTGCGCGTGACAGGGTAGGGAATCAGCCCCAGCATTTT
V gene: TRBV18; clone size: few; J gene: TRBJ1-2; D gene: TRBD1; CDR3 protein: CASSPSPQDRAHGYTF; CDR3 DNA: TGTGCCAGCTCACCAAGCCCCCAGGACAGGGCCCATGGCTACACCTTC
V gene: TRBV9; clone size: -; J gene: TRBJ2-3; D gene: -; CDR3 protein: CASSVVGSDTQYF; CDR3 DNA: TGTGCCAGCAGCGTAGTCGGGAGTGATACGCAGTATTTT
V gene: TRBV3-1/TRBV3-2; clone size: -; J gene: TRBJ1-2; D gene: -; CDR3 protein: CASSQAAGEGYTF; CDR3 DNA: TGTGCCAGCAGCCAAGCCGCAGGGGAAGGCTACACCTTC
V gene: TRBV28; clone size: -; J gene: TRBJ2-1; D gene: TRBD2; CDR3 protein: CATATSGSDEQFF; CDR3 DNA: TGTGCCACCGCGACTAGCGGGAGTGATGAGCAGTTCTTC
V gene: TRBV2; clone size: -; J gene: TRBJ2-1; D gene: TRBD2; CDR3 protein: CAGKGGGPRWDEQFF; CDR3 DNA: TGTGCCGGGAAGGGCGGGGGTCCCCGCTGGGATGAGCAGTTCTTC
V gene: TRBV18; clone size: -; J gene: TRBJ2-3; D gene: -; CDR3 protein: CASSLIRAGSDTQYF; CDR3 DNA: TGTGCCAGCTCACTTATTAGGGCAGGGTCAGATACGCAGTATTTT
V gene: TRBV28; clone size: -; J gene: TRBJ2-5; D gene: -; CDR3 protein: CASSALVQTQYF; CDR3 DNA: TGTGCCAGCAGCGCACTAGTACAGACCCAGTACTTC
V gene: TRBV3-1/TRBV3-2; clone size: -; J gene: TRBJ1-5; D gene: -; CDR3 protein: CASSQDRSGAGPQPQHF; CDR3 DNA: TGTGCCAGCAGCCAAGATCGTAGTGGGGCAGGGCCTCAGCCCCAGCATTTT
V gene: TRBV15; clone size: -; J gene: TRBJ2-2; D gene: -; CDR3 protein: CATSRPPFIQTGELFF; CDR3 DNA: TGTGCCACCAGCAGACCACCGTTTATCCAGACCGGGGAGCTGTTTTTT
V gene: TRBV5-4; clone size: -; J gene: TRBJ2-6; D gene: TRBD2; CDR3 protein: CASSVPGLAGRSGANVLTF; CDR3 DNA: TGTGCCAGCAGCGTACCGGGACTAGCGGGGAGATCCGGGGCCAACGTCCTGACTTTC
V gene: TRBV28; clone size: -; J gene: TRBJ1-4; D gene: -; CDR3 protein: CASSSRVAEKLFF; CDR3 DNA: TGTGCCAGCAGTTCCAGGGTCGCTGAAAAACTGTTTTTT
V gene: TRBV19; clone size: -; J gene: TRBJ2-3; D gene: TRBD2; CDR3 protein: CASTGTSGGAGSDTQYF; CDR3 DNA: TGTGCCAGTACCGGGACTAGCGGGGGGGCTGGGTCAGATACGCAGTATTTT
V gene: TRBV28; clone size: -; J gene: TRBJ2-5; D gene: -; CDR3 protein: CASSFSGVTPETQYF; CDR3 DNA: TGTGCCAGCAGTTTCTCCGGGGTGACACCAGAGACCCAGTACTTC
V gene: TRBV24-1; clone size: few; J gene: TRBJ1-1; D gene: -; CDR3 protein: CATRTGGLGNTEAFF; CDR3 DNA: TGTGCCACCAGGACAGGTGGCCTCGGGAACACTGAAGCTTTCTTT
V gene: TRBV7-2; clone size: -; J gene: TRBJ2-3; D gene: -; CDR3 protein: CASSPTRQVSDTQYF; CDR3 DNA: TGTGCCAGCAGCCCAACCCGACAGGTGTCAGATACGCAGTATTTT
V gene: TRBV24-1; clone size: -; J gene: TRBJ2-7; D gene: TRBD2; CDR3 protein: CATSEMGGAGEYF; CDR3 DNA: TGTGCCACCAGTGAGATGGGAGGGGCGGGGGAGTACTTC
V gene: TRBV4-2; clone size: -; J gene: TRBJ2-1; D gene: TRBD2; CDR3 protein: CASSHERGGAEQFF; CDR3 DNA: TGTGCCAGCAGCCACGAGCGGGGGGGCGCTGAGCAGTTCTTC
V gene: TRBV6-6; clone size: few; J gene: TRBJ2-7; D gene: TRBD1; CDR3 protein: CASRLDTGGTFF; CDR3 DNA: TGTGCCAGCAGACTCGATACAGGGGGAACCTTCTTC
V gene: TRBV11-2; clone size: -; J gene: TRBJ1-1; D gene: TRBD1; CDR3 protein: CASSAPGQGNTEAFF; CDR3 DNA: TGTGCCAGCAGCGCACCGGGACAGGGGAACACTGAAGCTTTCTTT
V gene: TRBV6-1; clone size: -; J gene: TRBJ1-5; D gene: -; CDR3 protein: CASSETGGQPQHF; CDR3 DNA: TGTGCCAGCAGTGAGACAGGCGGCCAGCCCCAGCATTTT
V gene: TRBV5-1; clone size: -; J gene: TRBJ1-6; D gene: -; CDR3 protein: CASSLDFQGGTPLHF; CDR3 DNA: TGCGCCAGCAGCTTGGATTTCCAGGGAGGTACACCCCTCCACTTT
V gene: TRBV13; clone size: -; J gene: TRBJ2-1; D gene: -; CDR3 protein: CASSLAAGIGEQFF; CDR3 DNA: TGTGCCAGCAGCTTAGCGGCGGGAATAGGTGAGCAGTTCTTC
V gene: TRBV6-5; clone size: once; J gene: TRBJ2-1; D gene: TRBD2; CDR3 protein: CASRLTSGGDNEQFF; CDR3 DNA: TGTGCCAGCAGACTTACTAGCGGGGGGGACAATGAGCAGTTCTTC
V gene: TRBV5-1; clone size: -; J gene: TRBJ2-7; D gene: TRBD2; CDR3 protein: CASSSGLAGGPIVYEQYF; CDR3 DNA: TGCGCCAGCAGCTCGGGACTAGCGGGAGGGCCAATCGTCTACGAGCAGTACTTC
V gene: TRBV25-1; clone size: -; J gene: TRBJ1-4; D gene: TRBD1; CDR3 protein: CATSGTGVFNEKLFF; CDR3 DNA: TGTGCCACCAGCGGGACAGGGGTCTTCAACGAAAAACTGTTTTTT
V gene: TRBV7-2; clone size: -; J gene: TRBJ1-5; D gene: -; CDR3 protein: CASSSRDTYNQPQHF; CDR3 DNA: TGTGCCAGCAGCTCCCGGGACACATACAATCAGCCCCAGCATTTT
V gene: TRBV19; clone size: -; J gene: TRBJ1-3; D gene: -; CDR3 protein: CASSALNRDRSGNTIYF; CDR3 DNA: TGTGCCAGTAGTGCGCTCAACAGGGACCGCTCTGGAAACACCATATATTTT
V gene: TRBV6-2/TRBV6-3; clone size: once; J gene: TRBJ2-3; D gene: TRBD2; CDR3 protein: CASSYEIAGGFTDTQYF; CDR3 DNA: TGTGCCAGCAGTTACGAGATAGCGGGAGGCTTTACAGATACGCAGTATTTT